The table lists the clone carrying this T cell receptor (beta chain) with a few counts. In the original workflow: Reference gene primer amplification yielded estimated nucleated cell counts. The assay was immunoSEQ multiplex PCR, and TCRdb's table has in-frame clones only and misses some. V and J calls and clone size come straight from that table; D and trimming were deduced from the DNA. Counted here are about 220,000 clones, about 80% occurring once; the ten biggest clones make up 1.3%. This sample is part of a study of blood T cell repertoires in COVID-19. Study-level background: Acute-phase and convalescent COVID-19 samples originated in the United States, Italy and Spain. PBMCs, B-cell-depleted T cells, or T cells provided the cDNA or gDNA that made up the material.

CDR1 MGHDK and CDR2 SYGVNS come from the germline V gene. The CDR3 length is 16 residues. V was trimmed by 1 base and J by 6 bases, leaving 15 bases between them. Sequencing was done on a sample of PBMCs or T cells enriched from blood (not recorded which). The chain combines TRBV25-1 with TRBJ1-4; possible D gene TRBD1, 6 bases. This receptor was taken from a woman between 35 and 50 years old with acute COVID-19. The CDR3 is CASSESVGAKDEKLFF. In nucleotides, the CDR3 is TGTGCCAGCAGTGAATCTGTGGGGGCAAAGGATGAAAAACTGTTTTTT.